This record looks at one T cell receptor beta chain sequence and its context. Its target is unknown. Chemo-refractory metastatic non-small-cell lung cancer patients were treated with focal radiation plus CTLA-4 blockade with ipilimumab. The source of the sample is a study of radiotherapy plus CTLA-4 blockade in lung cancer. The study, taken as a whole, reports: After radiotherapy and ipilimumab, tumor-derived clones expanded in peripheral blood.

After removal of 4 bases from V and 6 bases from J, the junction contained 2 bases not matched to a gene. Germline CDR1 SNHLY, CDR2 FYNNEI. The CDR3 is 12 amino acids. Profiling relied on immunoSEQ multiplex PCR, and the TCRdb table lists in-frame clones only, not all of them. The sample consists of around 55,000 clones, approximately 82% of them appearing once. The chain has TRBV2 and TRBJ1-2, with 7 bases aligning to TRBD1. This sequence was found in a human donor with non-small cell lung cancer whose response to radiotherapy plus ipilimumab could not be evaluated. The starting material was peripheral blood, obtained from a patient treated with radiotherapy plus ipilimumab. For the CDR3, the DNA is TGTGCCAGCAGTGTTACAGGGGATGGCTACACCTTC. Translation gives CASSVTGDGYTF.